This T cell receptor (beta chain) was recovered during a study of shared T cell receptors in the human thymus. The CDR3 loop spans 14 amino acids. The germline V and J ends were trimmed by 3 bases and 3 bases, with 12 bases remaining between them. Clones were sequenced by immunoSEQ multiplex PCR, and TCRdb holds only the in-frame ones, with some missing. The data contain hundreds of thousands of clones, roughly 74% of them singletons. This sample also belongs to another study, concerning human thymus T cells. Per that study: Having corrective surgery for congenital heart defects, healthy Finnish infants were the ones who donated. The source of the thymus tissue was resections taken during corrective heart surgery. Biased V and J segment usage appeared in thymus and peripheral blood. Related work found strong thymic repertoire overlap between unrelated individuals.

The TCR comes from a boy in the first two years of life with a congenital heart defect. J is TRBJ2-7 and V is TRBV23-1; tentatively, D is TRBD2 (6 bases). TRBV23-1 is placed among ORFs of uncertain function. Sequencing used thymocytes. Written as DNA, the CDR3 is TGCGCCAGCAGTCACCCGGGACTCTACTACGAGCAGTACTTC. Amino acids: CASSHPGLYYEQYF.